The text below deals with one T cell receptor beta chain. The entry originates in a study of OX40 agonist ivuxolimab in advanced cancers. Study at large: Intravenous ivuxolimab at 0.01 to 10 mg/kg was given to patients every 2 weeks. Among those treated, three patients had partial responses, one with hepatocellular carcinoma and two with cutaneous melanoma.

Patients were excluded for autoimmune disease history or systemic immunosuppression. Cycle 7 day 1, cycle 4 day 1, and baseline were the timepoints at which blood was sampled. The table came from immunoSEQ multiplex PCR; TCRdb's copy has only in-frame clones and leaves some out. Of 77,000 or so clones in the sample, 85% to 95% were seen once. Sequencing was performed on CD4+ or CD8+ T cells sorted from blood, taken in a trial of the OX40 agonist ivuxolimab. This TCR was recovered from an adult with an advanced solid tumor such as melanoma, head and neck, liver or kidney cancer.

The CDR3 protein is CASSLDETPSQETQYF. Written as DNA, the CDR3 is TGTGCCAGCAGCTTAGACGAGACACCGTCCCAAGAGACCCAGTACTTC. The chain links TRBV7-2 to TRBJ2-5, with D unclear. The CDR3 contains 16 residues. CDR1 and CDR2 from the germline V gene are SGHTA and FQGNSA. With 1 base removed from V and 1 base from J, the gap between germline ends came to 13 bases. The full variable domain, with the rest looked up from reference TRBV7-2 and TRBJ2-5, is GAGVSQSPSNKVTEKGKDVELRCDPISGHTALYWYRQSLGQGLEFLIYFQGNSAPDKSGLPSDRFSAERTGGSVSTLTIQRTQQEDSAVYLCASSLDETPSQETQYFGPGTRLLVL.